These 21 T cell receptor beta chains were all obtained from the same sample, sequenced in a study of T cells in Graves' hyperthyroidism and ophthalmopathy. Template material for amplifying TCR beta CDR3 regions consisted of RNA transcripts. The TCR CDR3 was amplified in a first-round RT-PCR using the HTBI primer set. TCRdb used MiXCR to reprocess the multiplex PCR reads, holding one entry per CDR3 protein. The sample records about 520,000 distinct CDR3 sequences, around a quarter being singletons. What was sequenced was blood. These receptor sequences come from a woman aged 25 to 39 with Graves' ophthalmopathy.

The chain couples TRBV3-1 to TRBJ1-1, with no clear D. Trimming cost V 5 bases and J 5 bases, with 12 bases left between them. The CDR3 contains 13 residues. Germline V gene lookup returns CDR1 LGHDT and CDR2 YNNKEL (reference sequence). The chain's CDR3 is CASSKDGGTEAFF. In DNA, the CDR3 is TGTGCCAGCAGCAAGGACGGAGGAACTGAAGCTTTCTTT.

The rearrangement uses TRBV7-2 and TRBJ1-1; D is undetermined. This CDR3 is 14 amino acids long. From germline, CDR1 is SGHTA and CDR2 FQGNSA. With 5 bases removed from V and 10 bases from J, the gap between germline ends came to 20 bases. The CDR3 DNA follows: TGTGCCAGCAGCCGACAAGGGTCCCGCGAAAGAGCTTTCTTT. This encodes CASSRQGSRERAFF.

This clonotype was observed many times. The V gene is TRBV30, the J gene TRBJ1-6, with a possible D match to TRBD1 (6 bases). Germline lookup yields CDR1 GTSNPN and CDR2 SVGIG (reference sequence). The CDR3 contains 12 residues. Trimming shortened V by 3 bases and J by 10 bases, and 10 bases separated the two germline ends. This chain's CDR3 is CAWRGARSPLHF. As DNA, the CDR3 is TGTGCCTGGAGGGGGGCCAGGTCACCCCTCCACTTT.

Ten or more counts support this clonotype. The chain links TRBV6-2 or TRBV6-3 to TRBJ2-2; 7 positions match TRBD2. Germline CDR1 MNHEY, CDR2 SVGEGT. V was clipped by 6 bases and J by 3 bases; unmatched bases: 7. This CDR3 has 15 amino acids. The CDR3 DNA reads TGTGCCAGCAGACCGGGCGGGAGCTACACCGGGGAGCTGTTTTTT. It specifies CASRPGGSYTGELFF.

This clonotype was recorded at least ten times. J is TRBJ1-3 and V is TRBV5-1, with D possibly TRBD1 on 6 matching bases. The V gene's germline CDR1 is SGHRS and CDR2 YFSETQ. There are 20 residues in the CDR3. The V end lost 0 bases, the J end lost 5 bases, and 27 bases lay between the germline ends. The CDR3 nucleotides are TGCGCCAGCAGCTTGGATTTTAGGTCGGCAGGGGTCAATCGGAGAAACACCATATATTTT. It translates to CASSLDFRSAGVNRRNTIYF.

This clonotype was counted ten times or more. The chain employs TRBV2 and TRBJ2-2; D is uncertain. Germline CDR1 is SNHLY and CDR2 is FYNNEI. V lost 4 bases and J lost 8, with 17 bases in between. CDR3 length equals 15 residues. The CDR3 coding sequence is TGTGCCAGCAGTGTACAGTTCGCGTCGTTGGGGGAGCTGTTTTTT. Its translation: CASSVQFASLGELFF.

The chain has TRBV2 and TRBJ1-2; D possibly corresponds to TRBD1 (6 bases). The V end lost 9 bases, the J end lost 2 bases, and 13 bases lay between the germline ends. CDR1 SNHLY and CDR2 FYNNEI come from the germline V gene. The CDR3 sequence is 13 residues long. CDR3 in amino acids: CARQGMKNYGYTF. As DNA, the CDR3 is TGTGCCAGACAGGGTATGAAAAACTATGGCTACACCTTC.

This clonotype was detected only a few times. The chain couples TRBV19 to TRBJ1-2, with TRBD1 matching over 7 bases. Germline loops: CDR1 LNHDA, CDR2 SQIVND (reference sequence). The length of the CDR3 is 13 residues. Trimming cost V 10 bases and J 7 bases; bases outside gene matches: 12. The CDR3 spells CATHQTGEIGYTF. In nucleotides, the CDR3 is TGTGCCACGCACCAAACAGGGGAGATTGGCTACACCTTC.

In its sample, this clonotype was seen many times. The chain employs TRBV7-2 and TRBJ2-5; D gene uncertain. V was pared by 1 base and J by 1 base, with 7 bases between. CDR3 length equals 14 residues. Germline V gene lookup returns CDR1 SGHTA and CDR2 FQGNSA. As DNA, the CDR3 is TGTGCCAGCAGCTTAGGCAGGAGCCAAGAGACCCAGTACTTC. Translation gives CASSLGRSQETQYF.

This clonotype was picked up many times. The V and J genes are TRBV20-1 and TRBJ2-7, with 7 bases aligning to TRBD2. With 2 bases clipped from V and 7 bases from J, the junction kept 11 bases outside the gene matches. The CDR3 spans 14 residues. Looked up from germline, CDR1 is DFQATT and CDR2 is SNEGSKA (reference sequence). CDR3 region: CSARFGLSGGEQYF. The CDR3 nucleotides are TGCAGTGCTAGATTTGGGCTCTCCGGGGGGGAGCAGTACTTC.

This clonotype was found a few times. Possible read error: a much larger clone is one base away. The chain uses TRBV2 and TRBJ2-5; no clear D. Germline values: CDR1 SNHLY, CDR2 FYNNEI. This CDR3 region has 14 residues. CDR3 in DNA: TGTGCCAGCAGTCCCCGGGCCTTTCAAGAGACCAAGTACTTC. As protein: CASSPRAFQETKYF.

Ten or more counts support this clonotype. The chain employs TRBV10-3 and TRBJ1-1, with D perhaps TRBD1 (6 bases). The CDR3 sequence is 13 residues long. The germline V and J ends were trimmed by 3 bases and 8 bases, with 13 bases remaining between them. The germline V gene has CDR1 ENHRY and CDR2 SYGVKD. CDR3 DNA: TGTGCCATCAGTGATATACAGGGATCCGAAGCTTTCTTT. The encoded protein is CAISDIQGSEAFF.

A remark on this clonotype: The CDR3 end shows no conserved phenylalanine or tryptophan, and so a read error is likely. The rearrangement uses TRBV9 and TRBJ2-7; a possible D gene is TRBD1 (5 bases). V lost 4 bases, J lost 1 base, and 9 bases lay in between. CDR3 length equals 13 residues. Germline V gene lookup returns CDR1 SGDLS and CDR2 YYNGEE. The CDR3 is CASSTQGSYEQYY. CDR3 DNA sequence: TGTGCCAGCAGCACGCAGGGTTCCTACGAGCAGTACTAC.

This clonotype was seen a handful of times. The chain links TRBV6-1 to TRBJ1-5; 7 nucleotides line up with TRBD1. The length of the CDR3 is 15 residues. The germline CDR1 and CDR2 sequences are MNHNS and SASEGT. The J segment lost 4 bases and the V segment lost 4 bases, leaving 7 bases of the junction unmatched. CDR3 coding DNA: TGTGCCAGCAGTGCAGCACAGGGGCCAAATCAGCCCCAGCATTTT. Translated, it gives CASSAAQGPNQPQHF.

Of note for this clonotype: With a much larger clone just one base away, this may be a read error. V gene TRBV30 combines with J gene TRBJ1-1, with D perhaps TRBD1 (5 bases). CDR3 length: 14 amino acids. V lost 0 bases, J lost 5 bases, and 13 bases lay in between. The germline gives CDR1 GTSNPN, CDR2 SVGIG (reference sequence). The CDR3 region has the DNA TGTGCCTGGAGTGTACGAGTGGGGGGAACTGAAGCTTTCTTT. This codes for CAWSVRVGGTEAFF.

This clonotype was observed at least ten times. The chain uses TRBV19 and TRBJ1-2; maybe TRBD1 (5 bases). CDR3 length equals 12 residues. CDR1 and CDR2 from the germline V gene are LNHDA and SQIVND (reference sequence). V was trimmed by 6 bases and J by 7 bases, leaving 12 bases between them. The CDR3 DNA follows: TGTGCCAGTAGCGACAGATACGCTGGCTACACCTTC. Protein product: CASSDRYAGYTF.

This clonotype has just a few counts. The chain links TRBV6-2 or TRBV6-3 to TRBJ2-7; TRBD2 matches at 9 bases. The V gene end was trimmed by 2 bases and the J gene end by 1 base; junction bases not matched to a gene: 3. The CDR3 contains 15 residues. Germline V lookup: CDR1 MNHEY, CDR2 SVGEGT. In DNA, the CDR3 is TGTGCCAGCAGTTACGCCGCGGGGGGGTCCTACGAGCAGTACTTC. It translates to CASSYAAGGSYEQYF.

This clonotype has more than one count but fewer than ten. This chain connects TRBV5-6 to TRBJ1-2; no reliable D call. CDR3 length equals 16 residues. Trimming left V 1 base short and J 3 bases short, with 16 bases between. CDR1 is SGHDT, CDR2 YYEEEE, per germline. CDR3 amino acids: CASSLWQDGAYYGYTF. The DNA for the CDR3 is TGTGCCAGCAGCTTGTGGCAGGATGGTGCTTACTATGGCTACACCTTC.

This chain connects TRBV6-1 to TRBJ2-7; TRBD2 matches 8 bases. The CDR3 has 15 amino acids. Germline CDR1 MNHNS, CDR2 SASEGT. Germline trimming cut 1 base from V and 6 bases from J; bases unmatched to any gene: 8. The DNA of the CDR3 is TGTGCCAGCAGTGAAGTTCTAGCGGGCCTCTTCGAGCAGTACTTC. As protein: CASSEVLAGLFEQYF.

The chain joins TRBV6-1 to TRBJ1-5; TRBD1 aligns across 9 bases. The ends lost 7 bases at V and 7 bases at J; junction bases unmatched: 11. Germline assignment: CDR1 MNHNS and CDR2 SASEGT. The CDR3 spans 15 residues. In nucleotides, the CDR3 is TGTGCCAGCAACAAATTCCCGGGACAGGGCCAGCCCCAGCATTTT. This sequence encodes CASNKFPGQGQPQHF.

This clonotype was detected many times. This sequence joins TRBV10-3 and TRBJ2-7; 10 bases agree with TRBD2. V lost 6 bases to trimming and J lost 3 bases; unmatched junction nucleotides: 8. The CDR3 sequence is 15 residues long. CDR1 ENHRY and CDR2 SYGVKD come from the germline V gene. The DNA of the CDR3 is TGTGCCATCAGCCCGGGGGTAGCGGGGGGCTACGAGCAGTACTTC. Translating it yields CAISPGVAGGYEQYF.